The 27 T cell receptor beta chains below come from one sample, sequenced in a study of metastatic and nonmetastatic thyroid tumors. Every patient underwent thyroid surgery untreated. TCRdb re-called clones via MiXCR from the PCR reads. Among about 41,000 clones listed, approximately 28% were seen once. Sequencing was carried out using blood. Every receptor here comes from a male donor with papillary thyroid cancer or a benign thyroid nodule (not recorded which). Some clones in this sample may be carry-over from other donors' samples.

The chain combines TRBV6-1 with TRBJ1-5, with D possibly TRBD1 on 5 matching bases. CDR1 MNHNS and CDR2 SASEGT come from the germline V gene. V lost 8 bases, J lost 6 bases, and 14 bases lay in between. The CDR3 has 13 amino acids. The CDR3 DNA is TGTGCCAGCGAGAGGGGTCGCATTCAGCCCCAGCATTTT. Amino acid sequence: CASERGRIQPQHF.

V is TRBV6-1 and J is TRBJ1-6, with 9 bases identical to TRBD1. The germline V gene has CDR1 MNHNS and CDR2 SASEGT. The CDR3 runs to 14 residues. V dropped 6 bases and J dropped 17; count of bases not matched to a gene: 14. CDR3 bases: TGTGCCAGCAGACCCGGGACAGGGAATTCACCAATCCACTTT. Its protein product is CASRPGTGNSPIHF.

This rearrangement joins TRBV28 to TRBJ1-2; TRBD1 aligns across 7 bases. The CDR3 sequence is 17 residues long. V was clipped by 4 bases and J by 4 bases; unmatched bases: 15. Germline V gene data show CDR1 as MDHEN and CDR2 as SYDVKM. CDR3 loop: CASSSPQSTGVAYGYTF. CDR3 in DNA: TGTGCCAGCAGTTCCCCCCAATCCACAGGGGTGGCCTATGGCTACACCTTC.

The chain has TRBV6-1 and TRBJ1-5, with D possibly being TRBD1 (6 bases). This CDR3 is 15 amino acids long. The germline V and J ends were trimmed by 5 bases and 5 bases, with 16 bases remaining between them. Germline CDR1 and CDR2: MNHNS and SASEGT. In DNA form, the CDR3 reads TGTGCCAGCAGTCCGCCCGGGACATCAGATCAGCCCCAGCATTTT. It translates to CASSPPGTSDQPQHF.

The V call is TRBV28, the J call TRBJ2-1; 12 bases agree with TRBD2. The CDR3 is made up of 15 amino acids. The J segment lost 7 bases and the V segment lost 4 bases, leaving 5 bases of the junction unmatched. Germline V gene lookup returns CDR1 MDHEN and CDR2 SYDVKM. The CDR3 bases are TGTGCCAGCAGTTCCCTAGCGGGAGGGGAGAATGAGCAGTTCTTC. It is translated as CASSSLAGGENEQFF.

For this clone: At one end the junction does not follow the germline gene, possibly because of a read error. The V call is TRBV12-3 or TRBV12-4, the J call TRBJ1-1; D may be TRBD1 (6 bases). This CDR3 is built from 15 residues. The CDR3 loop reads CVSIPRGAVNTEAFF. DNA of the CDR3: TGTGTCAGCATCCCTAGGGGGGCGGTGAACACTGAAGCTTTCTTT.

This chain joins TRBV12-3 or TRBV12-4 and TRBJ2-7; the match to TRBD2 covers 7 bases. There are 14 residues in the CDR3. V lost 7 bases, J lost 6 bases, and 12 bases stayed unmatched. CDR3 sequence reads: CASTTAGLLAEQYF. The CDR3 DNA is TGTGCCAGCACCACCGCGGGACTATTGGCCGAGCAGTACTTC.

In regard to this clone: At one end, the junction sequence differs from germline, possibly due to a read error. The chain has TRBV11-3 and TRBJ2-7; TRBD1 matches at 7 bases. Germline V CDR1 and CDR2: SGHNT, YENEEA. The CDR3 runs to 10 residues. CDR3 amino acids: CASLPTGDCF. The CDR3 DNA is TGTGCCAGTTTACCTACAGGGGATTGCTTC.

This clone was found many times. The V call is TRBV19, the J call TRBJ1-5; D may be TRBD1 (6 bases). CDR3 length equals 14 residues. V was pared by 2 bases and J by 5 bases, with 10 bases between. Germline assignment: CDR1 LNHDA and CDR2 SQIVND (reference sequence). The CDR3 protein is CASSIQGPHQPQHF. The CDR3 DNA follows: TGTGCCAGTAGTATACAGGGGCCCCATCAGCCCCAGCATTTT.

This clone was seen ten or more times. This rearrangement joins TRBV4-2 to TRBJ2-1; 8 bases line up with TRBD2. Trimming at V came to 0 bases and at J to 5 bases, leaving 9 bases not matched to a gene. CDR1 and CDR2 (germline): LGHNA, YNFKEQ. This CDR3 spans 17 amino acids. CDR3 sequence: CASSQEPYGGGNNEQFF. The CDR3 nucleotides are TGTGCCAGCAGCCAAGAACCGTACGGGGGGGGGAACAATGAGCAGTTCTTC.

The CDR3 sequence is CATSDASTDRSYEQYF. Here the CDR3 DNA reads TGTGCCACCAGTGACGCAAGTACAGACCGTTCCTACGAGCAGTACTTC. The rearrangement links TRBV24-1 to TRBJ2-7, with D unclear. Trimming shortened V by 4 bases and J by 1 base, and 16 bases separated the two germline ends. The CDR3 is made up of 16 amino acids. Germline V gives CDR1 KGHDR, CDR2 SFDVKD.

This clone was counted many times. The CDR3: CSARQGVMSSYNSPLHF. CDR3 nucleotide sequence: TGCAGTGCTAGACAGGGCGTTATGAGCTCCTATAATTCACCCCTCCACTTT. The J gene is TRBJ1-6, the V gene TRBV20-1, with D possibly matching TRBD1 (5 bases). Trimming cost V 2 bases and J 0 bases, with 14 bases left between them. Germline CDR1 and CDR2: DFQATT and SNEGSKA (reference sequence). The CDR3 extends over 17 amino acids.

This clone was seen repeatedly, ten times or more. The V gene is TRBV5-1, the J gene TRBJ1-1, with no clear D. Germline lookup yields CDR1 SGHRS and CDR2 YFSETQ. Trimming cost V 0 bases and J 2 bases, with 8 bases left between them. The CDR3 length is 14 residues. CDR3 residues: CASSLAVANTEAFF. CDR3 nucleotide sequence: TGCGCCAGCAGCTTGGCCGTAGCTAACACTGAAGCTTTCTTT.

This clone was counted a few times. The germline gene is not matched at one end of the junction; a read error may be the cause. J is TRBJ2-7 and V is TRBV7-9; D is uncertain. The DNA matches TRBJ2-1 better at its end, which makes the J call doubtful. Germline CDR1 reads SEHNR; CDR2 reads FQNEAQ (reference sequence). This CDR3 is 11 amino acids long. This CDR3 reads CASSLGIAQFF. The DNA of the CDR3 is TGTGCCAGCAGTTTAGGGATAGCTCAGTTCTTC.

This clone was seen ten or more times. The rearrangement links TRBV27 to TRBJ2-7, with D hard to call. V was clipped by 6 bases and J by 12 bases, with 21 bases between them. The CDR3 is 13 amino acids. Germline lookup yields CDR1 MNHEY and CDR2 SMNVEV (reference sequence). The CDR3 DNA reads TGTGCCAGCAGCGACCCACGTGGCGTAGGGCCGTACTTC. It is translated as CASSDPRGVGPYF.

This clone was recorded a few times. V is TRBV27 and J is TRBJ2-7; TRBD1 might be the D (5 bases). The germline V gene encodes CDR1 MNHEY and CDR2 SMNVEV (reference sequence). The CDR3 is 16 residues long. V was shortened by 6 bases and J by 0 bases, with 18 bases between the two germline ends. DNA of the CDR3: TGTGCCAGCAGAGGTGTTGGGGCAGTGCTCTCCTACGAGCAGTACTTC. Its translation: CASRGVGAVLSYEQYF.

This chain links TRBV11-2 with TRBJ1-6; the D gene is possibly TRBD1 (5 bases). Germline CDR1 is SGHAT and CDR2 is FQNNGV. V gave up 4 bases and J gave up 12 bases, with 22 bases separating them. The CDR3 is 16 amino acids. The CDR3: CASSSSTGPSGGPLHF. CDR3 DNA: TGTGCCAGCAGCTCCTCTACCGGGCCCAGCGGGGGACCCCTCCACTTT.

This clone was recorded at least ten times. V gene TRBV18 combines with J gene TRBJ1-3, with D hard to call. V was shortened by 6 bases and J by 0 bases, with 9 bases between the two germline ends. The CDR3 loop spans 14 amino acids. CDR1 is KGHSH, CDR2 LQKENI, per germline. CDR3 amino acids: CASSDVSSGNTIYF. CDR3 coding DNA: TGTGCCAGCTCTGACGTTTCCTCTGGAAACACCATATATTTT.

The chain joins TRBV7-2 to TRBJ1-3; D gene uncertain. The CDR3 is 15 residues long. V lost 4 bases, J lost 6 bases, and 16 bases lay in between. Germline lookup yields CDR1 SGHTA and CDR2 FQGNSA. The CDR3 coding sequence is TGTGCCAGCAGCTCCATGGGGTGGACTGTAAACACCATATATTTT. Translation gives CASSSMGWTVNTIYF. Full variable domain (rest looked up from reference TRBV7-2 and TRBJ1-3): GAGVSQSPSNKVTEKGKDVELRCDPISGHTALYWYRQSLGQGLEFLIYFQGNSAPDKSGLPSDRFSAERTGGSVSTLTIQRTQQEDSAVYLCASSSMGWTVNTIYFGEGSWLTVV.

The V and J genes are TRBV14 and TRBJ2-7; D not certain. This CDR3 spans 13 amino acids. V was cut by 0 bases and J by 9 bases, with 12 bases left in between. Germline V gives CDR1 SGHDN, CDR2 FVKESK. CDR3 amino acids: CASSQDRSGSQYF. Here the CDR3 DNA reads TGTGCCAGCAGCCAAGATAGAAGTGGTTCGCAGTACTTC.

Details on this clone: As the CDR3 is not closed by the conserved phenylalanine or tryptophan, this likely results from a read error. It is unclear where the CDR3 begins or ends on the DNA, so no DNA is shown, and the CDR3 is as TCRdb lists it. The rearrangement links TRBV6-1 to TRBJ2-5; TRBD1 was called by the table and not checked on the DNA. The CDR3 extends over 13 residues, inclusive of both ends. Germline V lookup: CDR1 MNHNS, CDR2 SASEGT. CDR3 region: CASSETGGETQSC.

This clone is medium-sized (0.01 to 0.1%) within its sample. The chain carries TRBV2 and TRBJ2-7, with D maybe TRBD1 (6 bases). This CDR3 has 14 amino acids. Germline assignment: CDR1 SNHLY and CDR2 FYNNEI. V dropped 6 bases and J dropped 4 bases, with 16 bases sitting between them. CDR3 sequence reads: CASRKTGPLYEQYF. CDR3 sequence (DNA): TGTGCCAGCAGGAAAACAGGGCCCCTATACGAGCAGTACTTC. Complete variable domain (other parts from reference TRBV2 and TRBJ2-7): EPEVTQTPSHQVTQMGQEVILRCVPISNHLYFYWYRQILGQKVEFLVSFYNNEISEKSEIFDDQFSVERPDGSNFTLKIRSTKLEDSAMYFCASRKTGPLYEQYFGPGTRLTVT.

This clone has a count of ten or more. The CDR3 sequence is CASSTTSGGRSYNEQFF. The CDR3, as DNA: TGTGCCAGCTCAACAACTAGCGGGGGACGCTCCTACAATGAGCAGTTCTTC. The chain couples TRBV18 to TRBJ2-1; 11 bases line up with TRBD2. Trimming took 5 bases from V and 0 from J; bases not matched to a gene: 6. This CDR3 contains 17 residues. The V gene's germline CDR1 is KGHSH and CDR2 LQKENI.

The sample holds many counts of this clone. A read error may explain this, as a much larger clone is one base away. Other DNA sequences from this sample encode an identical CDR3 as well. The CDR3 protein is CVSESSYNEQFF. In nucleotides, the CDR3 is TGTGTGTCGGAAAGCTCCTACAATGAGCAATTCTTC. The V call is TRBV28, the J call TRBJ2-1; D call uncertain. This CDR3 has 12 amino acids. Germline values: CDR1 MDHEN, CDR2 SYDVKM.

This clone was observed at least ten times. CDR3 protein: CAISFGTSSYNEQFF. The DNA for the CDR3 is TGTGCCATCAGTTTCGGGACGAGCTCCTACAATGAGCAGTTCTTC. The V and J genes are TRBV10-3 and TRBJ2-1, with D perhaps given as TRBD1 or TRBD2 (5 bases each). There are 15 residues in the CDR3. The V and J ends lost 5 bases and 0 bases respectively, with 11 bases between them. Germline assignment: CDR1 ENHRY and CDR2 SYGVKD.

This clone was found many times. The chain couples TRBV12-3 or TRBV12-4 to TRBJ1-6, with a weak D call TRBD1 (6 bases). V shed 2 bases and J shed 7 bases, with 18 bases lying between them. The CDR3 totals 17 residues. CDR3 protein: CASSLRRAMRGNSPLHF. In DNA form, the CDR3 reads TGTGCCAGCAGTTTACGTAGGGCGATGAGGGGGAATTCACCCCTCCACTTT.

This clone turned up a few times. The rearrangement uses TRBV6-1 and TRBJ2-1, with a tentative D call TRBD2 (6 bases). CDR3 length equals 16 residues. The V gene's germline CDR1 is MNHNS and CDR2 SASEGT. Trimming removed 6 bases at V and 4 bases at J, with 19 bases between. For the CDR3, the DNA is TGTGCCAGCAGGAAAGCTGGTGATAGCGGATACAATGAGCAGTTCTTC. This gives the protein CASRKAGDSGYNEQFF.